Listed here are 32 T cell receptor beta chains from one sample, sequenced in a study of regulatory T cells in long-lasting Graves disease. Construction of the TCR beta libraries employed iRepertoire HTBI primers in conjunction with Arm-PCR of CDR3 regions. Each CDR3 protein gets one entry after TCRdb re-called the multiplex PCR reads with MiXCR. This sample has 300,000 to 400,000 distinct CDR3 sequences, with about a sixth found just once. The time point is: newly diagnosed GD, antithyroid drugs for less than 3 months. Preparation of the TCR library used RNA extracted from PBMCs. The sample was also linked to a second study, of T cells in Graves' hyperthyroidism and ophthalmopathy.

The sequencing used peripheral blood mononuclear cells (PBMCs), collected at new diagnosis, from a patient treated with antithyroid drugs. The receptors stem from a man aged 40-55 years with Graves disease.

This clonotype was observed a few times. The chain combines TRBV24-1 with TRBJ2-6; a weak D match, TRBD1 (5 bases). The CDR3 is 14 amino acids. V shed 6 bases and J shed 2 bases, with 7 bases lying between them. CDR1 is KGHDR and CDR2 is SFDVKD in the germline V gene. DNA for the CDR3: TGTGCCACCAGTATAGGGGCTGGGGCCAACGTCCTGACTTTC. Its translation: CATSIGAGANVLTF.

This clonotype was seen many times. V and J are TRBV5-1 and TRBJ1-1; 8 nucleotides align to TRBD1. The CDR3 sequence is 16 residues long. V shed 6 bases, J shed 4 bases, and the junction held 14 bases outside the gene matches. In germline, CDR1 is SGHRS, CDR2 YFSETQ. This chain's CDR3 is CASNDPDRAVGTEAFF. CDR3 nucleotides: TGCGCCAGCAACGACCCGGACAGGGCGGTTGGCACTGAAGCTTTCTTT.

This clonotype was found a few times. The genes are TRBV5-1 and TRBJ1-4; 9 bases match TRBD1. From germline, CDR1 is SGHRS and CDR2 YFSETQ. The CDR3 is 15 amino acids. V was pared by 0 bases and J by 7 bases, with 4 bases of the junction left unmatched. In DNA, the CDR3 is TGCGCCAGCAGCTTGGGAGGACAGGGGCTTGAAAAACTGTTTTTT. Amino acids: CASSLGGQGLEKLFF.

This clonotype was found a few times. The chain combines TRBV5-4 with TRBJ2-7; 8 positions agree with TRBD1. Germline lookup yields CDR1 SGHNT and CDR2 YYREEE (reference sequence). CDR3 length equals 14 residues. The ends lost 0 bases at V and 3 bases at J; junction bases unmatched: 2. This CDR3 is CASSLGDRIYEQYF. CDR3 in DNA: TGTGCCAGCAGCTTGGGGGACAGGATCTACGAGCAGTACTTC.

This clonotype was found many times. The chain is built from TRBV7-8 and TRBJ2-3; TRBD2 is a possible D gene (6 bases). The germline CDR1 and CDR2 sequences are SGHVS and FQNEAQ. The CDR3 is made up of 18 amino acids. V lost 4 bases and J lost 0, with 20 bases in between. The DNA for the CDR3 is TGTGCCAGCAGCTCCCTGTACAGGATGCGGGATAGCACAGATACGCAGTATTTT. Amino acids: CASSSLYRMRDSTDTQYF.

This clonotype was found many times. This CDR3 reads CAISESTSGGEYQETQYF. CDR3 bases: TGTGCCATCAGTGAGAGTACTAGCGGGGGGGAGTATCAAGAGACCCAGTACTTC. The V and J genes are TRBV10-3 and TRBJ2-5; 13 nucleotides line up with TRBD2. V dropped 2 bases and J dropped 2; count of bases not matched to a gene: 8. The CDR3 is made up of 18 amino acids. Per the germline V gene, CDR1 is ENHRY and CDR2 is SYGVKD.

At least ten counts were recorded for this clonotype. V is TRBV10-3 and J is TRBJ1-1; TRBD1 is a possible D gene (6 bases). Germline CDR1 and CDR2: ENHRY and SYGVKD. Trimming removed 7 bases from V and 1 base from J, with 13 bases in between. CDR3 length: 14 amino acids. For the CDR3, the DNA is TGTGCCATCAATCGGGACAATCAGAACACTGAAGCTTTCTTT. Encoded protein: CAINRDNQNTEAFF.

The chain links TRBV28 to TRBJ1-6; no definite D call. Germline CDR1 and CDR2: MDHEN and SYDVKM. V gave up 8 bases and J gave up 6 bases, with 17 bases separating them. CDR3 size: 15 residues. CDR3 coding DNA: TGTGCCAGCGGGCCGCTTGTCTTCGGTAATTCACCCCTCCACTTT. This codes for CASGPLVFGNSPLHF.

This clonotype was observed at least ten times. The rearrangement links TRBV6-2 or TRBV6-3 to TRBJ1-5; D remains unclear. This CDR3 has 13 residues. Germline lookup yields CDR1 MNHEY and CDR2 SVGEGT. Trimming stripped 2 bases from V and 2 bases from J, with 4 bases between. In DNA form, the CDR3 reads TGTGCCAGCAGTTACGTGGGCAATCAGCCCCAGCATTTT. As protein: CASSYVGNQPQHF.

Comment on this clonotype: A read error may explain this, as a much larger clone is one base away. This CDR3 is CSADGANQETQYF. The CDR3 nucleotides read TGCAGTGCTGACGGGGCTAACCAAGAGACCCAGTACTTC. The chain links TRBV20-1 to TRBJ2-5; D may be TRBD1 or TRBD2 (5 bases each). The CDR3 is made up of 13 amino acids. Per the germline V gene, CDR1 is DFQATT and CDR2 is SNEGSKA (reference sequence). V lost 5 bases and J 0 bases, leaving 10 bases between the germline ends.

This clonotype was seen repeatedly, ten times or more. The chain joins TRBV28 to TRBJ1-5; perhaps TRBD1 as D (5 bases). The CDR3 has 12 amino acids. Germline loops: CDR1 MDHEN, CDR2 SYDVKM. Trimming took 6 bases from V and 11 from J, leaving 14 bases between them. CDR3 nucleotides: TGTGCCAGCAGGAAAGACCGGACAACCCAGCATTTT. Its protein product is CASRKDRTTQHF.

V and J are TRBV5-5 and TRBJ1-2, with D perhaps TRBD1 (6 bases). This CDR3 contains 15 residues. Trimming shortened V by 4 bases and J by 4 bases, and 17 bases separated the two germline ends. The V gene's germline CDR1 is SGHKS and CDR2 YYEKEE (reference sequence). CDR3 protein: CASSQQTGTSYGYTF. CDR3 DNA: TGTGCCAGCAGCCAACAAACAGGGACGTCCTATGGCTACACCTTC. The variable domain in full, with the rest retrieved from reference TRBV5-5 and TRBJ1-2, is DAGVTQSPTHLIKTRGQQVTLRCSPISGHKSVSWYQQVLGQGPQFIFQYYEKEERGRGNFPDRFSARQFPNYSSELNVNALLLGDSALYLCASSQQTGTSYGYTFGSGTRLTVV.

This clonotype appeared many times. The V gene is TRBV20-1, the J gene TRBJ2-1; 15 bases map to TRBD2. Trimming removed 3 bases from V and 2 bases from J; junction bases left unmatched: 5. The CDR3 is 17 amino acids. CDR1 is DFQATT, CDR2 SNEGSKA, per germline (reference sequence). In DNA, the CDR3 is TGCAGTGCTAGGGGTGGACTAGCGGGAGGGGCCTACAATGAGCAGTTCTTC. Translating it yields CSARGGLAGGAYNEQFF.

This clonotype was found many times. This chain joins TRBV29-1 and TRBJ2-1; 8 positions agree with TRBD1. The trim removed 6 bases at V and 0 bases at J, leaving 7 bases unmatched. Looked up from germline, CDR1 is SQVTM and CDR2 is ANQGSEA. The CDR3 has 15 amino acids. CDR3 protein: CSVRRDRHSYNEQFF. CDR3 nucleotide sequence: TGCAGCGTCCGAAGGGACAGGCACTCCTACAATGAGCAGTTCTTC.

This clonotype showed up many times. The rearrangement links TRBV7-2 to TRBJ2-2; 8 nucleotides agree with TRBD1. The J segment lost 6 bases and the V segment lost 4 bases, leaving 7 bases of the junction unmatched. CDR3 length: 15 amino acids. Germline-derived CDR1 and CDR2 are SGHTA and FQGNSA. The CDR3 reads CASSSRGLGAGELFF. CDR3 coding DNA: TGTGCCAGCAGCTCCAGGGGGCTTGGGGCCGGGGAGCTGTTTTTT. Together with reference TRBV7-2 and TRBJ2-2, the CDR3 gives the full variable domain: GAGVSQSPSNKVTEKGKDVELRCDPISGHTALYWYRQSLGQGLEFLIYFQGNSAPDKSGLPSDRFSAERTGGSVSTLTIQRTQQEDSAVYLCASSSRGLGAGELFFGEGSRLTVL.

The V call is TRBV6-1, the J call TRBJ1-4; TRBD1 matches 8 bases. CDR1 and CDR2 from the germline V gene are MNHNS and SASEGT. This CDR3 comprises 13 residues. The V and J ends lost 6 bases and 11 bases, in that order; junction bases with no gene match: 8. In nucleotides, the CDR3 is TGTGCCAGCAGAGGACAGGGTCTGGGTAAACTGTTTTTT. Its protein product is CASRGQGLGKLFF.

This clonotype has just a few counts. The V gene is TRBV29-1, the J gene TRBJ2-7, with D hard to call. Germline-derived CDR1 and CDR2 are SQVTM and ANQGSEA. This CDR3 is 13 amino acids long. V was clipped by 5 bases and J by 0 bases, with 11 bases between them. CDR3 amino acids: CSVSRGSSYEQYF. CDR3 nucleotides: TGCAGCGTTTCCCGCGGCAGCTCCTACGAGCAGTACTTC.

This clonotype was observed many times. The J gene is TRBJ2-7, the V gene TRBV6-1; D gene ambiguous. The germline gives CDR1 MNHNS, CDR2 SASEGT. This CDR3 spans 16 amino acids. Trimming removed 2 bases at V and 3 bases at J, with 17 bases between. The CDR3 DNA is TGTGCCAGCAGTGAAAGTTTTCGCGTCTACATCTACGAGCAGTACTTC. Translation: CASSESFRVYIYEQYF.

This clonotype appeared a few times. This sequence joins TRBV9 and TRBJ2-3; D is possibly TRBD1 (5 bases). The germline CDR1 and CDR2 sequences are SGDLS and YYNGEE. The CDR3 contains 14 residues. Trimming cost V 2 bases and J 5 bases, with 12 bases left between them. DNA for the CDR3: TGTGCCAGCAGCGTGTCGCAGGGAAAAGATACGCAGTATTTT. It codes for CASSVSQGKDTQYF.

The genes are TRBV2 and TRBJ2-3; the match to TRBD2 covers 9 bases. The J segment lost 5 bases and the V segment lost 3 bases, leaving 6 bases of the junction unmatched. The CDR3 is made up of 15 amino acids. Germline V lookup: CDR1 SNHLY, CDR2 FYNNEI. The CDR3 reads CASSEAGGPGDTQYF. The CDR3 nucleotides are TGTGCCAGCAGTGAGGCGGGGGGGCCGGGAGATACGCAGTATTTT. The entire variable domain, with the rest obtained from reference TRBV2 and TRBJ2-3, is as follows: EPEVTQTPSHQVTQMGQEVILRCVPISNHLYFYWYRQILGQKVEFLVSFYNNEISEKSEIFDDQFSVERPDGSNFTLKIRSTKLEDSAMYFCASSEAGGPGDTQYFGPGTRLTVL.

This clonotype was seen repeatedly, ten times or more. V is TRBV12-3 or TRBV12-4 and J is TRBJ1-3, with a tentative D call TRBD1 (5 bases). Trimming left V 3 bases short and J 4 bases short, with 10 bases between. This CDR3 spans 14 amino acids. The CDR3 coding sequence is TGTGCCAGCAGTTTCTGGGGCGCGGGAAACACCATATATTTT. Protein product: CASSFWGAGNTIYF.

The chain recombines TRBV27 with TRBJ1-6, with D possibly being TRBD1 (5 bases). The length of the CDR3 is 16 residues. Germline V lookup: CDR1 MNHEY, CDR2 SMNVEV (reference sequence). Between the trimmed V and J ends, which lost 4 bases and 2 bases, there was a span of 12 bases. Here the CDR3 reads CASSSGGVTYNSPLHF. As DNA, the CDR3 is TGTGCCAGCAGTTCCGGGGGGGTGACCTATAATTCACCCCTCCACTTT.

The rearrangement joins TRBV6-1 to TRBJ1-1; D may be TRBD1 (5 bases). V was clipped by 6 bases and J by 6 bases, with 20 bases between them. Germline-derived CDR1 and CDR2 are MNHNS and SASEGT. The CDR3 loop spans 15 amino acids. CDR3 in amino acids: CASSPWSGRLSEAFF. The CDR3 region has the DNA TGTGCCAGCAGCCCCTGGTCAGGGCGTCTTTCTGAAGCTTTCTTT.

This clonotype was observed many times. This chain joins TRBV5-1 and TRBJ2-7; a weak D match, TRBD1 (5 bases). V lost 4 bases to trimming and J lost 4 bases, with 18 bases between them. Germline V gene sequence: CDR1 SGHRS, CDR2 YFSETQ. This CDR3 spans 15 amino acids. CDR3 protein: CASSRDSQAAYEQYF. CDR3 DNA: TGCGCCAGCAGCCGAGACAGTCAGGCTGCTTACGAGCAGTACTTC. The whole variable domain, filled in from reference TRBV5-1 and TRBJ2-7, reads KAGVTQTPRYLIKTRGQQVTLSCSPISGHRSVSWYQQTPGQGLQFLFEYFSETQRNKGNFPGRFSGRQFSNSRSEMNVSTLELGDSALYLCASSRDSQAAYEQYFGPGTRLTVT.

This clonotype was recorded many times. The V and J genes are TRBV7-9 and TRBJ2-5, with a possible D match to TRBD2 (5 bases). Germline loops: CDR1 SEHNR, CDR2 FQNEAQ (reference sequence). This CDR3 has 15 residues. Deletions cut 4 bases from V and 3 bases from J, with 15 bases between. CDR3 sequence reads: CASSWGTGKEETQYF. The CDR3 DNA reads TGTGCCAGCAGCTGGGGTACCGGGAAGGAAGAGACCCAGTACTTC.

Points on this clonotype: A far larger clone is one nucleotide away, so this likely arose from a read error. The gene calls are TRBV11-1 and TRBJ2-3; 10 bases fit TRBD1. Trimming removed 4 bases from V and 3 bases from J; junction bases left unmatched: 13. The CDR3 sequence is 18 residues long. From germline, CDR1 is SGHAT and CDR2 FQDESV (reference sequence). This chain's CDR3 is CASSSGPGQGKGTDTQYF. The CDR3 nucleotides are TGTGCCAGCAGCTCAGGTCCGGGACAGGGGAAAGGAACAGATACGCAGTATTTT.

This clonotype was seen a few times. The chain couples TRBV19 to TRBJ1-1, with D possibly being TRBD1 (6 bases). Trimming cost V 3 bases and J 10 bases, with 15 bases left between them. CDR3 length: 13 amino acids. Germline lookup yields CDR1 LNHDA and CDR2 SQIVND (reference sequence). The DNA of the CDR3 is TGTGCCAGTAGTATGGTGCTTGGGGGCTTAGCTTTCTTT. This gives the protein CASSMVLGGLAFF.

This clonotype was seen at least ten times. The gene calls are TRBV7-2 and TRBJ2-7; the D call may be TRBD1 or TRBD2 (6 bases each). V was trimmed by 1 base and J by 4 bases, leaving 14 bases between them. In germline, CDR1 is SGHTA, CDR2 FQGNSA. CDR3 length equals 15 residues. CDR3 sequence reads: CASSLELGAGYEQYF. The CDR3, as DNA: TGTGCCAGCAGCTTAGAGTTGGGGGCGGGGTACGAGCAGTACTTC.

The V call is TRBV2, the J call TRBJ1-4, with a tentative D call TRBD1 (5 bases). The V end lost 8 bases, the J end lost 10 bases, and 14 bases lay between the germline ends. CDR3 length: 12 residues. Germline V gene lookup returns CDR1 SNHLY and CDR2 FYNNEI. CDR3 in amino acids: CASLGGERKLFF. CDR3 DNA sequence: TGTGCCAGCCTTGGGGGAGAGAGAAAACTGTTTTTT.

At least ten counts were recorded for this clonotype. The DNA for the CDR3 is TGTGCCAGCAGCTTAGGGCTAGCTAGCGAGACCCAGTACTTC. Protein: CASSLGLASETQYF. The V call is TRBV11-2, the J call TRBJ2-5, with D tentatively TRBD2 (5 bases). The CDR3 is 14 amino acids. V was clipped by 1 base and J by 5 bases, with 11 bases between them. CDR1 SGHAT and CDR2 FQNNGV come from the germline V gene.

This clonotype was observed at least ten times. The rearrangement links TRBV28 to TRBJ2-5; weak D call: TRBD2 (6 bases). This CDR3 has 14 residues. V gave up 7 bases and J gave up 2 bases, with 14 bases separating them. Germline CDR1 reads MDHEN; CDR2 reads SYDVKM. The CDR3 sequence is CASTRGSNQETQYF. CDR3 in DNA: TGTGCCAGCACCCGGGGGTCAAATCAAGAGACCCAGTACTTC.

This clonotype has at least ten counts. The V call is TRBV7-2, the J call TRBJ1-1; the match to TRBD1 covers 12 bases. In germline, CDR1 is SGHTA, CDR2 FQGNSA. Trimming took 2 bases from V and 8 from J; bases not matched to a gene: 3. The CDR3 has 14 amino acids. The CDR3 loop reads CASSLSGTGGEAFF. The CDR3, as DNA: TGTGCCAGCAGCTTATCAGGGACAGGGGGCGAAGCTTTCTTT.